This record concerns one TCR beta chain sequence. The antigen is undetermined. This sample stems from a study of CD8 T cells in ankylosing spondylitis. Whole-study results and caveats: For ankylosing spondylitis blood, a TCR beta motif of 7 or 8 highly homologous variants appeared characteristic.

CDR1 is GTSNPN and CDR2 is SVGIG in the germline V gene (reference sequence). The CDR3 runs 12 residues. The ends lost 7 bases at V and 4 bases at J; junction bases unmatched: 5. TCRdb recomputed calls from the 5' RACE reads with MiXCR, one row per CDR3 protein. In the table there are under 550,000 distinct CDR3 sequences, roughly 26% of which are singletons. Specimen: blood, either unsorted or a sorted T cell fraction (not recorded which). This chain links TRBV30 with TRBJ1-2; 8 bases align to TRBD1. The TCR was taken from a male donor with ankylosing spondylitis. DNA for the CDR3: TGTGCCTCGCGGACAGGGATCTATGGCTACACCTTC. Amino acid sequence: CASRTGIYGYTF.